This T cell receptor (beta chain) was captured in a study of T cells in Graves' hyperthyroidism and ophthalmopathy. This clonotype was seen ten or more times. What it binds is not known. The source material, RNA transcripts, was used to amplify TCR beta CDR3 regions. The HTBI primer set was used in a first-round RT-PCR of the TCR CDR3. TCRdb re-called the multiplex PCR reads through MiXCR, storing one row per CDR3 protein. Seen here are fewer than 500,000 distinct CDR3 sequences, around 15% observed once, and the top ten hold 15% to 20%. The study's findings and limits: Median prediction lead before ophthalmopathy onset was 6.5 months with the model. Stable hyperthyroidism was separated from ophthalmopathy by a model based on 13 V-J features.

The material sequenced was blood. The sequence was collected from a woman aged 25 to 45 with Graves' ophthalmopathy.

CDR3 sequence: CSARYAGETQYF. In nucleotides, the CDR3 is TGCAGTGCTAGATACGCCGGAGAGACCCAGTACTTC. The chain uses TRBV20-1 and TRBJ2-5, with D hard to call. Per the germline V gene, CDR1 is DFQATT and CDR2 is SNEGSKA (reference sequence). The length of the CDR3 is 12 residues. V lost 2 bases and J lost 4, with 8 bases in between.